The 17 T cell receptor beta chains below all came from one sample that was sequenced in a study of T cell repertoires in aging, cancer and after chemotherapy. A mixed TRB-A/B primer pool amplified rearranged TRB by multiplex touch-down PCR. TCRdb reprocessed the multiplex PCR reads with MiXCR, giving one entry per CDR3 protein. The sample contains roughly 4,600 distinct CDR3 sequences, 20% to 30% of which appear only once. Peripheral blood genomic DNA, not sorted cells or RNA, was the template. The sample comprised blood. The origin of the receptors is a human donor with a blood cancer.

This sequence joins TRBV6-1 and TRBJ1-1; TRBD1 matches 7 bases. The CDR3 extends over 12 amino acids. Germline lookup yields CDR1 MNHNS and CDR2 SASEGT. J gave up 11 bases and V 4 bases, and 7 bases lay outside the gene matches. The CDR3 sequence is CASSGTGARAFF. The DNA of the CDR3 is TGTGCCAGCAGTGGTACAGGGGCCCGGGCTTTCTTT.

This clonotype was seen only a few times. The CDR3 protein is CAWSKNLGGGNEQFF. Written as DNA, the CDR3 is TGTGCCTGGAGTAAGAACCTCGGGGGGGGAAATGAGCAGTTCTTC. The V and J genes are TRBV30 and TRBJ2-1; TRBD2 agrees at 8 bases. Germline CDR1 GTSNPN, CDR2 SVGIG (reference sequence). V was pared by 2 bases and J by 7 bases, with 10 bases of the junction left unmatched. The CDR3 contains 15 residues.

This clonotype occurred a few times. The chain links TRBV5-1 to TRBJ1-2; TRBD1 aligns across 8 bases. V dropped 0 bases and J dropped 6; count of bases not matched to a gene: 7. Germline CDR1 reads SGHRS; CDR2 reads YFSETQ. CDR3 size: 15 residues. Here the CDR3 reads CASSLDQGARNGYTF. DNA of the CDR3: TGCGCCAGCAGCTTGGATCAGGGGGCAAGAAATGGCTACACCTTC.

V gene TRBV13 combines with J gene TRBJ2-7; 9 bases map to TRBD2. This CDR3 has 15 amino acids. The V and J ends lost 0 bases and 0 bases, in that order; junction bases with no gene match: 0. The V gene's germline CDR1 is PRHDT and CDR2 FYEKMQ (reference sequence). CDR3 in amino acids: CASSLGTSGSYEQYF. The CDR3 DNA is TGTGCCAGCAGCTTAGGGACTAGCGGCTCCTACGAGCAGTACTTC. The full variable domain, completed using reference TRBV13 and TRBJ2-7, is AAGVIQSPRHLIKEKRETATLKCYPIPRHDTVYWYQQGPGQDPQFLISFYEKMQSDKGSIPDRFSAQQFSDYHSELNMSSLELGDSALYFCASSLGTSGSYEQYFGPGTRLTVT.

V gene TRBV7-9 combines with J gene TRBJ2-3, with unresolved D. V was clipped by 8 bases and J by 4 bases, with 7 bases between them. Germline loops: CDR1 SEHNR, CDR2 FQNEAQ (reference sequence). This CDR3 spans 11 amino acids. CDR3 DNA sequence: TGTGCCAGCGCCCCCCCAGATACGCAGTATTTT. This gives the protein CASAPPDTQYF.

Sample share makes this clonotype medium-sized. The CDR3 bases are TGTGCCAGCACCCCCGTGGCTAGCGGGATTAACAATGAGCAGTTCTTC. It codes for CASTPVASGINNEQFF. J is TRBJ2-1 and V is TRBV27; TRBD2 matches 9 bases. Losses at the gene ends were 7 bases for V and 5 bases for J; bases not matched to a gene: 12. The V gene's germline CDR1 is MNHEY and CDR2 SMNVEV (reference sequence). The CDR3 has 16 residues.

By sample share, this clonotype is medium-sized. V gene TRBV6-5 combines with J gene TRBJ2-1, with D unclear. This CDR3 is 12 amino acids long. Trimming cost V 7 bases and J 5 bases, with 9 bases left between them. In germline, CDR1 is MNHEY, CDR2 SVGAGI. In nucleotides, the CDR3 is TGTGCCAGCACCACGGAAGACAATGAGCAGTTCTTC. This codes for CASTTEDNEQFF.

V gene TRBV11-3 combines with J gene TRBJ1-5; maybe TRBD1 (5 bases). Germline CDR1 is SGHNT and CDR2 is YENEEA. The CDR3 covers 20 residues. Trimming left V 5 bases short and J 2 bases short, with 28 bases between. Written as DNA, the CDR3 is TGTGCCAGCAGCCCATTCCGGGGGGGGTTGAGAGGCGTGGGCAATCAGCCCCAGCATTTT. It translates to CASSPFRGGLRGVGNQPQHF.

The chain links TRBV18 to TRBJ2-1, with D perhaps TRBD2 (6 bases). CDR1 and CDR2 (germline): KGHSH, LQKENI. There are 15 residues in the CDR3. V was trimmed by 5 bases and J by 7 bases, leaving 18 bases between them. CDR3 DNA: TGTGCCAGCTCATCTCCGACTAGTGGTAGTAATGAGCAGTTCTTC. Translating gives CASSSPTSGSNEQFF.

This clonotype was counted a few times. V is TRBV5-4 and J is TRBJ1-2, with no clear D. CDR1 and CDR2 from the germline V gene are SGHNT and YYREEE (reference sequence). Between the trimmed V and J ends, which lost 6 bases and 0 bases, there was a span of 12 bases. The CDR3 is made up of 14 amino acids. The CDR3, as DNA: TGTGCCAGCAACGTAGGTGCCGCTAACTATGGCTACACCTTC. This translates into CASNVGAANYGYTF.

This clonotype came up a few times. The chain links TRBV5-1 to TRBJ2-7; D remains unclear. The V gene's germline CDR1 is SGHRS and CDR2 YFSETQ. This CDR3 is 15 amino acids long. V was cut by 4 bases and J by 0 bases, with 14 bases left in between. CDR3 in amino acids: CASSKGGRLSYEQYF. As DNA, the CDR3 is TGCGCCAGCAGCAAGGGTGGCCGACTCTCCTACGAGCAGTACTTC.

In this sample, this clonotype turned up a few times. The chain recombines TRBV5-6 with TRBJ1-5; D is unresolved. V was trimmed by 4 bases and J by 0 bases, leaving 11 bases between them. The CDR3 is 15 amino acids. CDR1 is SGHDT, CDR2 YYEEEE, per germline. The CDR3 region has the DNA TGTGCCAGCAGCCTGCAGCCATATAGCAATCAGCCCCAGCATTTT. This gives the protein CASSLQPYSNQPQHF. The full variable domain, in which reference TRBV5-6 and TRBJ1-5 provide the parts outside the CDR3, is DAGVTQSPTHLIKTRGQQVTLRCSPKSGHDTVSWYQQALGQGPQFIFQYYEEEERQRGNFPDRFSGHQFPNYSSELNVNALLLGDSALYLCASSLQPYSNQPQHFGDGTRLSIL.

This clonotype is categorized as medium-sized (0.01 to 0.1%). A junction end diverges from the germline sequence, so it may reflect a read error. The chain combines TRBV11-3 with TRBJ2-3; 9 nucleotides agree with TRBD2. Germline assignment: CDR1 SGHNT and CDR2 YENEEA. The CDR3 contains 13 residues. The CDR3 loop reads CASSLDLSGRSLF. The CDR3 DNA reads as TGTGCCAGCAGCTTAGATCTGAGCGGGAGGTCTCTTTTT.

V and J are TRBV12-3 or TRBV12-4 and TRBJ1-5, with D possibly TRBD1 on 6 matching bases. The V gene lost 6 bases and the J gene lost 2 bases, with 14 bases spanning the gap. This CDR3 has 15 amino acids. The CDR3 region is CASSSIGGGNQPQHF. CDR3 sequence (DNA): TGTGCCAGCAGCTCGATAGGGGGGGGCAATCAGCCCCAGCATTTT.

Sample share makes this clonotype medium-sized (0.01 to 0.1%). V is TRBV19 and J is TRBJ2-3; 10 nucleotides agree with TRBD2. The junction had 11 bases not matched to a gene; V was cut back by 7 bases and J by 1 base. Germline V gene sequence: CDR1 LNHDA, CDR2 SQIVND (reference sequence). CDR3 length: 17 amino acids. CDR3 DNA sequence: TGTGCCAGTAAGGGACTAGCGACGGGAGAGCGCACAGATACGCAGTATTTT. This sequence encodes CASKGLATGERTDTQYF. The variable domain in full, with the rest retrieved from reference TRBV19 and TRBJ2-3, is DGGITQSPKYLFRKEGQNVTLSCEQNLNHDAMYWYRQDPGQGLRLIYYSQIVNDFQKGDIAEGYSVSREKKESFPLTVTSAQKNPTAFYLCASKGLATGERTDTQYFGPGTRLTVL.

Judged by abundance, this clonotype is medium-sized. The chain joins TRBV5-5 to TRBJ2-2, with TRBD1 identical over 11 bases. Germline V gene sequence: CDR1 SGHKS, CDR2 YYEKEE (reference sequence). V lost 7 bases, J lost 5 bases, and 10 bases stayed unmatched. This CDR3 is 16 amino acids long. CDR3 coding DNA: TGTGCCAGCCGTGGACAGGGGGCCTCATGGACCGGGGAGCTGTTTTTT. This codes for CASRGQGASWTGELFF.

The chain has TRBV5-1 and TRBJ2-7, with unresolved D. CDR3 length equals 15 residues. Germline values: CDR1 SGHRS, CDR2 YFSETQ. With 0 bases removed from V and 1 base from J, the gap between germline ends came to 11 bases. The CDR3 region has the DNA TGCGCCAGCAGCTTGGATCCCCACTTATCCTACGAGCAGTACTTC. Encoded protein: CASSLDPHLSYEQYF.